What follows are 24 T cell receptor beta chains derived from one specimen sequenced in a study of cytomegalovirus exposure and HLA in healthy donors. PCR was performed using 60 Vbeta and 13 Jbeta primers. Assay used: immunoSEQ multiplex PCR; TCRdb lists only in-frame clones, some missing. The sample lists over 150,000 clones, 80% to 90% seen once, with about 1.9% in the top ten. What was sequenced was PBMCs. The origin of the receptors is a woman younger than 35 in good health and CMV-seronegative.

J is TRBJ2-3 and V is TRBV27; D remains ambiguous. Trimming shortened V by 4 bases and J by 4 bases, and 12 bases separated the two germline ends. CDR1 is MNHEY and CDR2 is SMNVEV in the germline V gene (reference sequence). The CDR3 length is 14 residues. The CDR3 region has the DNA TGTGCCAGCAGTTACGGGTTGGCTCCAGATACGCAGTATTTT. This translates into CASSYGLAPDTQYF.

The gene calls are TRBV12-2 and TRBJ1-1; no check of the table's D call, TRBD1, against the DNA was made. TRBV12-2 is assigned pseudogene status. This CDR3 comprises 18 residues. CDR3 residues: CASRISGQGTGIGTEAFF. Written as DNA, the CDR3 is TGTGCAAGTCGCATCAGTGGCCAGGGAACCGGAATCGGCACTGAAGCTTTCTTT.

The chain couples TRBV9 to TRBJ1-2; 7 bases are shared with TRBD1. This CDR3 is 15 amino acids long. CDR1 is SGDLS, CDR2 YYNGEE, per germline. The V segment lost 4 bases and the J segment 3 bases; nucleotides outside the gene matches: 9. As DNA, the CDR3 is TGTGCCAGCAGCACTATTCCGGGACAGTACTATGGCTACACCTTC. It is translated as CASSTIPGQYYGYTF. Full variable domain (remainder filled in from reference TRBV9 and TRBJ1-2): DSGVTQTPKHLITATGQRVTLRCSPRSGDLSVYWYQQSLDQGLQFLIQYYNGEERAKGNILERFSAQQFPDLHSELNLSSLELGDSALYFCASSTIPGQYYGYTFGSGTRLTVV.

V usage is TRBV6-5 and J usage is TRBJ1-5; TRBD1 aligns across 8 bases. The CDR3 sequence is 14 residues long. Germline V gives CDR1 MNHEY, CDR2 SVGAGI. V lost 6 bases to trimming and J lost 2 bases; unmatched junction nucleotides: 3. CDR3 sequence: CASRPGQGNQPQHF. The CDR3 DNA is TGTGCCAGCAGACCGGGACAGGGCAATCAGCCCCAGCATTTT.

The chain is built from TRBV29-1 and TRBJ1-1; perhaps TRBD1 as D (6 bases). The V gene's germline CDR1 is SQVTM and CDR2 ANQGSEA. CDR3 length equals 15 residues. The ends were cut back, 5 bases at V and 4 bases at J, with 20 bases in the middle. This CDR3 reads CSVKTGSGFGTEAFF. The DNA for the CDR3 is TGCAGCGTTAAAACAGGGTCGGGGTTCGGCACTGAAGCTTTCTTT. The complete variable domain, with remaining parts taken from reference TRBV29-1 and TRBJ1-1, reads SAVISQKPSRDICQRGTSLTIQCQVDSQVTMMFWYRQQPGQSLTLIATANQGSEATYESGFVIDKFPISRPNLTFSTLTVSNMSPEDSSIYLCSVKTGSGFGTEAFFGQGTRLTVV.

The chain recombines TRBV28 with TRBJ1-5, with 12 bases that match TRBD1. The CDR3 contains 21 residues. The junction had 17 bases not matched to a gene; V was cut back by 5 bases and J by 0 bases. CDR1 is MDHEN, CDR2 SYDVKM, per germline. The CDR3 is CASSPYWDRGRVGYSNQPQHF. DNA of the CDR3: TGTGCCAGCAGTCCTTATTGGGACAGGGGGCGAGTCGGCTATAGCAATCAGCCCCAGCATTTT.

This chain uses TRBV18 with TRBJ2-1; 9 bases align to TRBD1. The germline CDR1 and CDR2 sequences are KGHSH and LQKENI. The V gene end was trimmed by 6 bases and the J gene end by 7 bases; junction bases not matched to a gene: 4. The CDR3 totals 13 residues. The CDR3 is CASSPGQGNEQFF. The CDR3 nucleotides are TGTGCCAGCTCCCCGGGACAGGGAAATGAGCAGTTCTTC.

This chain links TRBV7-2 with TRBJ1-6; D perhaps matches TRBD1 (6 bases). V was trimmed by 5 bases and J by 7 bases, leaving 15 bases between them. Germline V gene sequence: CDR1 SGHTA, CDR2 FQGNSA. The CDR3 covers 15 residues. CDR3 amino acids: CASSMNRVGNSPLHF. CDR3 in DNA: TGTGCCAGCAGCATGAACAGGGTGGGGAATTCACCCCTCCACTTT.

The chain combines TRBV7-2 with TRBJ2-7, with unresolved D. CDR3 length: 14 residues. Trimming shortened V by 1 base and J by 2 bases, and 9 bases separated the two germline ends. Germline V CDR1 and CDR2: SGHTA, FQGNSA. The CDR3: CASSLGSVTYEQYF. CDR3 sequence (DNA): TGTGCCAGCAGCTTAGGATCGGTGACCTACGAGCAGTACTTC.

The rearrangement links TRBV7-3 to TRBJ2-1; the D gene is possibly TRBD2 (5 bases). This CDR3 spans 14 amino acids. Trimming removed 1 base at V and 8 bases at J, with 12 bases between. From germline, CDR1 is SGHTA and CDR2 FQGTGA. The CDR3 is CASSLRGSRDEQFF. CDR3 bases: TGTGCCAGCAGCTTAAGAGGGTCTAGGGATGAGCAGTTCTTC. The full variable domain, completed using reference TRBV7-3 and TRBJ2-1, is GAGVSQTPSNKVTEKGKYVELRCDPISGHTALYWYRQSLGQGPEFLIYFQGTGAADDSGLPNDRFFAVRPEGSVSTLKIQRTERGDSAVYLCASSLRGSRDEQFFGPGTRLTVL.

The genes are TRBV6-1 and TRBJ1-3; D is uncertain. The CDR3 sequence is 14 residues long. Between the trimmed V and J ends, which lost 3 bases and 0 bases, there was a span of 6 bases. CDR1 is MNHNS, CDR2 SASEGT, per germline. As DNA, the CDR3 is TGTGCCAGCAGTGACCTAGTCTCTGGAAACACCATATATTTT. Protein: CASSDLVSGNTIYF.

The chain links TRBV5-6 to TRBJ2-6; D gene unclear. This CDR3 has 14 residues. Germline assignment: CDR1 SGHDT and CDR2 YYEEEE. Trimming took off 4 bases at V and 1 base at J, with 6 bases between the two ends. CDR3 nucleotide sequence: TGTGCCAGCAGCCCAAAATCTGGGGCCAACGTCCTGACTTTC. Residues: CASSPKSGANVLTF. The full variable domain, completed using reference TRBV5-6 and TRBJ2-6, is DAGVTQSPTHLIKTRGQQVTLRCSPKSGHDTVSWYQQALGQGPQFIFQYYEEEERQRGNFPDRFSGHQFPNYSSELNVNALLLGDSALYLCASSPKSGANVLTFGAGSRLTVL.

The gene calls are TRBV7-6 and TRBJ1-1; no reliable D call. The CDR3 has 13 amino acids. CDR1 is SGHVS, CDR2 FNYEAQ, per germline. V gave up 3 bases and J gave up 0 bases, with 5 bases separating them. The CDR3 nucleotides are TGTGCCAGCAGCTTTGAGGTGAACACTGAAGCTTTCTTT. Protein product: CASSFEVNTEAFF.

The V call is TRBV30, the J call TRBJ2-1, with 7 bases fitting TRBD1. V gave up 0 bases and J gave up 5 bases; unmatched junction bases: 7. The CDR3 runs to 15 residues. The germline V gene encodes CDR1 GTSNPN and CDR2 SVGIG (reference sequence). This chain's CDR3 is CAWSVRGQVDNEQFF. The CDR3 DNA is TGTGCCTGGAGTGTACGAGGACAGGTGGACAATGAGCAGTTCTTC.

The chain joins TRBV10-3 to TRBJ2-1, with TRBD2 matching 13 bases. V lost 4 bases, J lost 7 bases, and 7 bases stayed unmatched. The CDR3 extends over 16 amino acids. The V gene's germline CDR1 is ENHRY and CDR2 SYGVKD. CDR3 in DNA: TGTGCCATCAGTGGGGAACTAGCGGGGGGGAATAATGAGCAGTTCTTC. It is translated as CAISGELAGGNNEQFF.

This clone was observed a handful of times. The chain combines TRBV7-9 with TRBJ1-2; 8 nucleotides line up with TRBD1. The CDR3 is 13 residues long. V was clipped by 5 bases and J by 6 bases; unmatched bases: 5. Germline V lookup: CDR1 SEHNR, CDR2 FQNEAQ (reference sequence). The CDR3 region is CASSRTGTDGYTF. For the CDR3, the DNA is TGTGCCAGCAGCCGGACAGGGACGGATGGCTACACCTTC.

The genes are TRBV9 and TRBJ2-1; D might be TRBD2 (5 bases). V was trimmed by 4 bases and J by 5 bases, leaving 13 bases between them. CDR3 length: 14 residues. The V gene's germline CDR1 is SGDLS and CDR2 YYNGEE. This chain's CDR3 is CASSPRTGDNEQFF. The DNA for the CDR3 is TGTGCCAGCAGCCCGAGGACTGGAGACAATGAGCAGTTCTTC.

This clone occurred a few times. This sequence joins TRBV2 and TRBJ1-1; 8 nucleotides match TRBD1. Germline values: CDR1 SNHLY, CDR2 FYNNEI. The ends lost 4 bases at V and 1 base at J; junction bases unmatched: 2. The CDR3 consists of 14 residues. CDR3 region: CASSAQGGNTEAFF. CDR3 DNA sequence: TGTGCCAGCAGTGCACAGGGGGGGAACACTGAAGCTTTCTTT.

This clone was found once. J is TRBJ2-5 and V is TRBV2; TRBD1 matches 8 bases. The CDR3 runs 15 residues. Germline V gene sequence: CDR1 SNHLY, CDR2 FYNNEI. With V trimmed by 8 bases and J by 4 bases, 12 bases remained unmatched. The CDR3 sequence is CASRIQGAVGETQYF. CDR3 DNA sequence: TGTGCCAGCCGGATCCAGGGGGCCGTAGGAGAGACCCAGTACTTC.

The V and J genes are TRBV2 and TRBJ1-2, with TRBD1 matching over 9 bases. The CDR3 is 14 amino acids. Germline values: CDR1 SNHLY, CDR2 FYNNEI. V shed 6 bases, J shed 4 bases, and the junction held 6 bases outside the gene matches. In nucleotides, the CDR3 is TGTGCCAGCAGAGCGACAGGGGGGGGCTATGGCTACACCTTC. Amino acids: CASRATGGGYGYTF.

The chain couples TRBV6-5 to TRBJ1-2; 8 positions agree with TRBD1. The germline V gene encodes CDR1 MNHEY and CDR2 SVGAGI. The CDR3 extends over 14 amino acids. V lost 6 bases, J lost 4 bases, and 7 bases stayed unmatched. The CDR3, as DNA: TGTGCCAGCAGGCGGACAGGGCAGGGCTATGGCTACACCTTC. Translation gives CASRRTGQGYGYTF.

The chain combines TRBV6-1 with TRBJ1-5, with D perhaps TRBD1 (6 bases). CDR1 and CDR2 from the germline V gene are MNHNS and SASEGT. Trimming pared 3 bases from V and 3 bases from J, leaving 12 bases between. The CDR3 spans 15 residues. The CDR3 coding sequence is TGTGCCAGCAGTGATTCGGGGGGGGCCAATCAGCCCCAGCATTTT. Translated, it gives CASSDSGGANQPQHF.

The rearrangement uses TRBV6-5 and TRBJ2-7; the match to TRBD1 covers 8 bases. J gave up 4 bases and V 5 bases, and 10 bases lay outside the gene matches. The length of the CDR3 is 15 residues. Germline assignment: CDR1 MNHEY and CDR2 SVGAGI. CDR3 nucleotides: TGTGCCAGCAGTACTAGACAGGGGCGGCCGTACGAGCAGTACTTC. Translation gives CASSTRQGRPYEQYF.

This rearrangement joins TRBV5-6 to TRBJ1-5; 7 bases agree with TRBD1. V shed 1 base and J 2 bases; nucleotides not matched to a gene: 6. The CDR3 runs 16 residues. CDR1 SGHDT and CDR2 YYEEEE come from the germline V gene. Written as DNA, the CDR3 is TGTGCCAGCAGCTTGTTCGGAGGGGGCGGCAATCAGCCCCAGCATTTT. Its protein is CASSLFGGGGNQPQHF.